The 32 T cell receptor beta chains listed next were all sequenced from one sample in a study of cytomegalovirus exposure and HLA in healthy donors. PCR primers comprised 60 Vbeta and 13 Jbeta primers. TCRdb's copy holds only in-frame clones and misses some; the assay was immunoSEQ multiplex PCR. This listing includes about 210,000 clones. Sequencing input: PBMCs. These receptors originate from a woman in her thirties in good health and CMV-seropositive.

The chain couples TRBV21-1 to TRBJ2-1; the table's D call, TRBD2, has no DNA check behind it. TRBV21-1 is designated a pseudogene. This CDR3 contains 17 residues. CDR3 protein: CASSKKSVAGPQNEQFF. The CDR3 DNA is TGTGCCAGCAGCAAAAAAAGCGTAGCGGGACCACAAAATGAGCAGTTCTTC.

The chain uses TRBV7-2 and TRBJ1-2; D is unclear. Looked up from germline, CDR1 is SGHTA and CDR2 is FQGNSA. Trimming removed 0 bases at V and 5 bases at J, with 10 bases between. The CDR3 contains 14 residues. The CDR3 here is CASSLASARYGYTF. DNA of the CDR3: TGTGCCAGCAGCTTAGCGTCGGCCAGGTATGGCTACACCTTC.

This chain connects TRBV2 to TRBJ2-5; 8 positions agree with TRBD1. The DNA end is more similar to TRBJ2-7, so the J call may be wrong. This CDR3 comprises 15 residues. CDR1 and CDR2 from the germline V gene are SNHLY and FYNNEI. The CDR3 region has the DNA TGTGCCAGCACTAAAGGACAGGGAAACTCCTACGAGCAGTACTTC. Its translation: CASTKGQGNSYEQYF.

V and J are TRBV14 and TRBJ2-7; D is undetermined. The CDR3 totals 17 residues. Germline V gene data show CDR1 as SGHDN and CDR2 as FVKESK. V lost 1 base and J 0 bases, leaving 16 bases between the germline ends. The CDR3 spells CASSQVGYSASSYEQYF. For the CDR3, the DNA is TGTGCCAGCAGCCAAGTGGGTTACAGTGCCAGCTCCTACGAGCAGTACTTC.

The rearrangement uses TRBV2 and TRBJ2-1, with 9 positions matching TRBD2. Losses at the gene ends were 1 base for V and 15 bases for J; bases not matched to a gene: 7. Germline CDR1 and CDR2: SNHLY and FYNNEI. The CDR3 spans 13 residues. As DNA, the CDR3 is TGTGCCAGCAGTGAAGAGAAAGCGGGGGGCCGGTTCTTC. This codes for CASSEEKAGGRFF. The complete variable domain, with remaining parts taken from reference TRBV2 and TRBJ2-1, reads EPEVTQTPSHQVTQMGQEVILRCVPISNHLYFYWYRQILGQKVEFLVSFYNNEISEKSEIFDDQFSVERPDGSNFTLKIRSTKLEDSAMYFCASSEEKAGGRFFGPGTRLTVL.

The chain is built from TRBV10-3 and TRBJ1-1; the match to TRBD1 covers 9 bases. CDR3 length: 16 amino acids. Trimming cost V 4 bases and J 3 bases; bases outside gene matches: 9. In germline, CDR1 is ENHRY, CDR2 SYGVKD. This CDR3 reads CAISAARGDRDTEAFF. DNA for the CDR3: TGTGCCATCAGTGCAGCTCGCGGGGACAGGGACACTGAAGCTTTCTTT.

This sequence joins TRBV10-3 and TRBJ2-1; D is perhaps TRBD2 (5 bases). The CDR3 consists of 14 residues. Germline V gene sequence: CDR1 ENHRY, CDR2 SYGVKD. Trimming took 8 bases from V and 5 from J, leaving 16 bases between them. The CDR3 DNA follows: TGTGCCATCGCGGGCGGAGTCCGGCACAATGAGCAGTTCTTC. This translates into CAIAGGVRHNEQFF.

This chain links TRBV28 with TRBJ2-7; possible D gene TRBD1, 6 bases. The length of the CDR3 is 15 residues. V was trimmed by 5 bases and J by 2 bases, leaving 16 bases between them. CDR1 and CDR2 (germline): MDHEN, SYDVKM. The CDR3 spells CASSVPGHRTYEQYF. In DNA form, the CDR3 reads TGTGCCAGCAGTGTGCCGGGACACCGAACCTACGAGCAGTACTTC.

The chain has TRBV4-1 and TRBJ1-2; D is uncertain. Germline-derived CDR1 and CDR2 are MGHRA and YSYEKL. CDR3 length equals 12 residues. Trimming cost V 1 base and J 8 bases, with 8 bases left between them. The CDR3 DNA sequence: TGCGCCAGCAGCCAAGGAGGAGGAGGCTACACCTTC. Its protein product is CASSQGGGGYTF.

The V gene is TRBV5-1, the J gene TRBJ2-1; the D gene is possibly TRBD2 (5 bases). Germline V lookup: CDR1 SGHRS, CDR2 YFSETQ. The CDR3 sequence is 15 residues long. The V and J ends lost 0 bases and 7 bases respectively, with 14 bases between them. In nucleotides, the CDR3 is TGCGCCAGCAGCTTGGTTGTGGGAGCAGAGAATGAGCAGTTCTTC. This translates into CASSLVVGAENEQFF. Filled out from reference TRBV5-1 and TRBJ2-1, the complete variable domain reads KAGVTQTPRYLIKTRGQQVTLSCSPISGHRSVSWYQQTPGQGLQFLFEYFSETQRNKGNFPGRFSGRQFSNSRSEMNVSTLELGDSALYLCASSLVVGAENEQFFGPGTRLTVL.

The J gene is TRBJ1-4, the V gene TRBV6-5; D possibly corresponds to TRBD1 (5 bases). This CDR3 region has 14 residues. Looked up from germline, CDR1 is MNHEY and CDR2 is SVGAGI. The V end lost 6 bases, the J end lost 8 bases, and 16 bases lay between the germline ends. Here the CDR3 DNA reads TGTGCCAGCAGACTAAGCGGGGGTCGAGAAAAACTGTTTTTT. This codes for CASRLSGGREKLFF.

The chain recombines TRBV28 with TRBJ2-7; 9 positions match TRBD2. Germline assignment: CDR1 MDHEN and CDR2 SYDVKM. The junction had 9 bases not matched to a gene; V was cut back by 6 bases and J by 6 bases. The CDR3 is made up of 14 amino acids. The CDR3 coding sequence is TGTGCCAGCAGGGGTAGCGGGAGAGGGGGCGAGCAGTACTTC. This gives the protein CASRGSGRGGEQYF. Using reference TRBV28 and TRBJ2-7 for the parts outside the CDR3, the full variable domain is DVKVTQSSRYLVKRTGEKVFLECVQDMDHENMFWYRQDPGLGLRLIYFSYDVKMKEKGDIPEGYSVSREKKERFSLILESASTNQTSMYLCASRGSGRGGEQYFGPGTRLTVT.

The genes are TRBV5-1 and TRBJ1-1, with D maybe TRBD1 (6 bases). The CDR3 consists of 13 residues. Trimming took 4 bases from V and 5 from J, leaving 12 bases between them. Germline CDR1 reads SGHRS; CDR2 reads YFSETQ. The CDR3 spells CASSGGGGTEAFF. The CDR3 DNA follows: TGCGCCAGCAGCGGGGGAGGGGGAACTGAAGCTTTCTTT.

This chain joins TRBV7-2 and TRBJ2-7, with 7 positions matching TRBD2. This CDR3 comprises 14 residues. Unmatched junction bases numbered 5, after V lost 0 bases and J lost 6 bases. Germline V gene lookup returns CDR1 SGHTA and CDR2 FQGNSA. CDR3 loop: CASSLAGGGVEQYF. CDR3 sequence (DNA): TGTGCCAGCAGCTTAGCTGGGGGGGGAGTCGAGCAGTACTTC.

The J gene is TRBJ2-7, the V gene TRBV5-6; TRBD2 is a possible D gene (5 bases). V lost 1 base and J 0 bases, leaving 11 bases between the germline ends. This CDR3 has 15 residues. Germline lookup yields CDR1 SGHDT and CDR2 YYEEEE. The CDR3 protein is CASSLYTDYSYEQYF. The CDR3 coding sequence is TGTGCCAGCAGCTTGTATACTGACTACTCCTACGAGCAGTACTTC.

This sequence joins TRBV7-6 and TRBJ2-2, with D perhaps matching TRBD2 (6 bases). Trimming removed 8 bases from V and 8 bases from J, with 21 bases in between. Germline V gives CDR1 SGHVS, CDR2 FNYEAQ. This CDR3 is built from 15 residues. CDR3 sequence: CASYGREKPTGELFF. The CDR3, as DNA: TGTGCCAGCTATGGGCGGGAAAAACCTACGGGGGAGCTGTTTTTT.

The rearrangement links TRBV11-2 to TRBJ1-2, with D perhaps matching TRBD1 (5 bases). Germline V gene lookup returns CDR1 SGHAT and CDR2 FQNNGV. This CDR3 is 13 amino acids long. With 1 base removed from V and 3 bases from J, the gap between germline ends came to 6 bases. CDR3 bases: TGTGCCAGCAGCTTAGGACAGCACTATGGCTACACCTTC. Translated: CASSLGQHYGYTF.

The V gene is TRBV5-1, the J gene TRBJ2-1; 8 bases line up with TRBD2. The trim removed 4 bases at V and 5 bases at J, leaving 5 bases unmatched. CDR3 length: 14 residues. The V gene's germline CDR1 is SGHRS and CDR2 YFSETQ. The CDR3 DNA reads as TGCGCCAGCAGCCCGGGGACTAGTAACAATGAGCAGTTCTTC. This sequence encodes CASSPGTSNNEQFF. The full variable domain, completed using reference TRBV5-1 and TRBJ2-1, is KAGVTQTPRYLIKTRGQQVTLSCSPISGHRSVSWYQQTPGQGLQFLFEYFSETQRNKGNFPGRFSGRQFSNSRSEMNVSTLELGDSALYLCASSPGTSNNEQFFGPGTRLTVL.

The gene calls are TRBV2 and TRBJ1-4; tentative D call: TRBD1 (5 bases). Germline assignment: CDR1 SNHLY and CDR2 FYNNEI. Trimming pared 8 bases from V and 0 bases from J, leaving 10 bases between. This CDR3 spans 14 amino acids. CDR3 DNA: TGTGCCAGCGGGACTGGAACAACTAATGAAAAACTGTTTTTT. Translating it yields CASGTGTTNEKLFF.

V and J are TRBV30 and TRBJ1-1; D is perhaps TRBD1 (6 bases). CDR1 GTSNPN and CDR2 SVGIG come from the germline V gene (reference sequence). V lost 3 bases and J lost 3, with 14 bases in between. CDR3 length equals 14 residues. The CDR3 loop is CAWRLGGLYTEAFF. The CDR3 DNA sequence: TGTGCCTGGAGGTTGGGGGGGCTTTACACTGAAGCTTTCTTT.

The CDR3, as DNA: TGTGCCTGGAGTGTAGGGTTACAGGGTGAGCAGTACTTC. The encoded protein is CAWSVGLQGEQYF. V usage is TRBV30 and J usage is TRBJ2-7; weak D call: TRBD1 (6 bases). There are 13 residues in the CDR3. Germline V gene sequence: CDR1 GTSNPN, CDR2 SVGIG (reference sequence). V dropped 0 bases and J dropped 7 bases, with 13 bases sitting between them.

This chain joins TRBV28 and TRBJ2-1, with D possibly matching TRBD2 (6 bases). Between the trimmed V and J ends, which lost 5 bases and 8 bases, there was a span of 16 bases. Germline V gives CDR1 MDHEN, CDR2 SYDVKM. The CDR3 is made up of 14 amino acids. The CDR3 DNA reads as TGTGCCAGCAGTGGGCGGGACGGGAGCGATGAGCAGTTCTTC. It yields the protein CASSGRDGSDEQFF. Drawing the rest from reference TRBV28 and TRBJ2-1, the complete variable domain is DVKVTQSSRYLVKRTGEKVFLECVQDMDHENMFWYRQDPGLGLRLIYFSYDVKMKEKGDIPEGYSVSREKKERFSLILESASTNQTSMYLCASSGRDGSDEQFFGPGTRLTVL.

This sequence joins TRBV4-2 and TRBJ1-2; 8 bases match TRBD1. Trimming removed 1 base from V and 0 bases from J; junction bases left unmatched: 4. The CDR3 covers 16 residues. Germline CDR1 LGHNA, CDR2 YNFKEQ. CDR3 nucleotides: TGTGCCAGCAGCCAAGGAGCGACAGGGGCTAACTATGGCTACACCTTC. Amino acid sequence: CASSQGATGANYGYTF.

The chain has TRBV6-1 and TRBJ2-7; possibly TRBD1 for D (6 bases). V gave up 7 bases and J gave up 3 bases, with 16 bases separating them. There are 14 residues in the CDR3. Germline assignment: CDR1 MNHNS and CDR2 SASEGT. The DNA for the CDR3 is TGTGCCAGCACGGGACAACGAATGCTCTACGAGCAGTACTTC. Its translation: CASTGQRMLYEQYF.

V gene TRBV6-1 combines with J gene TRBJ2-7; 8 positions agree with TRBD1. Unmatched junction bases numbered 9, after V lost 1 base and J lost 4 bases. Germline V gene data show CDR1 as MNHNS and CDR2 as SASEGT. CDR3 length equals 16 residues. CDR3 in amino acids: CASSEGVGTGGYEQYF. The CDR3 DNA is TGTGCCAGCAGTGAAGGAGTTGGGACAGGCGGGTACGAGCAGTACTTC.

CDR3 sequence: CASSAGTGGPSDTQYF. The DNA of the CDR3 is TGTGCCAGCAGTGCCGGAACGGGGGGGCCTTCAGATACGCAGTATTTT. This chain joins TRBV2 and TRBJ2-3; 8 bases fit TRBD2. The germline CDR1 and CDR2 sequences are SNHLY and FYNNEI. The CDR3 consists of 16 residues. The junction had 10 bases not matched to a gene; V was cut back by 4 bases and J by 4 bases.

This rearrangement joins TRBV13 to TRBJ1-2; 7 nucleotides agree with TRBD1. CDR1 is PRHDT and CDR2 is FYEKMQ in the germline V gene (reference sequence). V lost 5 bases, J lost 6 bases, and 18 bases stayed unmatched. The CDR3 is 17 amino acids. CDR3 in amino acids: CASSQGTALISIDGYTF. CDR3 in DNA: TGTGCCAGCAGCCAAGGGACAGCTTTAATTTCAATCGATGGCTACACCTTC.

CDR3 sequence reads: CASTTSTDTQYF. In nucleotides, the CDR3 is TGTGCCAGCACGACTAGCACAGATACGCAGTATTTT. V and J are TRBV28 and TRBJ2-3; D gene ambiguous. CDR1 and CDR2 (germline): MDHEN, SYDVKM. The CDR3 loop spans 12 amino acids. Trimming cost V 7 bases and J 0 bases, with 5 bases left between them.

CDR3 region: CASRPGQGHSEQYF. CDR3 coding DNA: TGTGCCAGCAGACCGGGACAGGGACATTCCGAGCAGTACTTC. This chain uses TRBV28 with TRBJ2-7; 9 bases match TRBD1. After removal of 6 bases from V and 6 bases from J, the junction contained 9 bases not matched to a gene. The length of the CDR3 is 14 residues. The germline V gene encodes CDR1 MDHEN and CDR2 SYDVKM.

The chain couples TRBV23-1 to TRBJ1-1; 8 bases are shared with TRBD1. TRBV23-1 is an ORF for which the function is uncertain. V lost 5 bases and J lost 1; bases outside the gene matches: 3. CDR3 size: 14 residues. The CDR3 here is CASSTTGGNTEAFF. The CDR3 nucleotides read TGCGCCAGCAGTACCACAGGGGGGAACACTGAAGCTTTCTTT.

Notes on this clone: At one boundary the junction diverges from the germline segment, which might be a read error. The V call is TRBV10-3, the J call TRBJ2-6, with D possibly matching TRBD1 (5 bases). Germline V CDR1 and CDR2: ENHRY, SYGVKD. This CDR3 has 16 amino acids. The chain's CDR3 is CAISPGSSSGASVLTF. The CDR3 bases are TGTGCCATCAGTCCTGGGTCCAGCTCTGGGGCCAGCGTCCTGACTTTC.

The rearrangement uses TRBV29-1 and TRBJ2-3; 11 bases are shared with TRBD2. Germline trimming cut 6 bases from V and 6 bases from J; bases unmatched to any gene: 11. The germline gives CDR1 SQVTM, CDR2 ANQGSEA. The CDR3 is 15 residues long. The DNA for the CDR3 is TGCAGCGTCGTTAGAATAGCGGGAGGGAGGGATACGCAGTATTTT. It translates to CSVVRIAGGRDTQYF.